These 9 T cell receptor beta chains were sequenced from one sample in a study of T cells after yellow fever vaccination. MiXCR, applied by TCRdb to the 5' RACE reads, yields one record per CDR3 protein. The sample lists approximately 550,000 distinct CDR3 sequences, about 19% occurring once. The material was PBMCs, obtained 15 days after the yellow fever booster vaccination. These receptors were taken from a young man who received the YFV17D yellow fever vaccine.

This clonotype has only a few counts. This rearrangement joins TRBV29-1 to TRBJ2-7; the match to TRBD1 covers 7 bases. The V segment lost 7 bases and the J segment 7 bases; nucleotides outside the gene matches: 10. The germline V gene has CDR1 SQVTM and CDR2 ANQGSEA. The CDR3 has 12 residues. Here the CDR3 reads CSGGQLLAEQYF. The CDR3 DNA sequence: TGCAGCGGGGGACAGCTACTTGCGGAGCAGTACTTC.

The chain has TRBV30 and TRBJ2-4, with D perhaps TRBD1 (5 bases). CDR3 size: 11 residues. The V gene lost 1 base and the J gene lost 10 bases, with 8 bases spanning the gap. CDR1 is GTSNPN, CDR2 SVGIG, per germline (reference sequence). The CDR3 protein is CAWSEAGIQYF. CDR3 in DNA: TGTGCCTGGAGTGAAGCAGGGATTCAGTACTTC.

There are a few counts of this clonotype. The chain is built from TRBV6-5 and TRBJ2-7; TRBD2 matches at 8 bases. Germline CDR1 reads MNHEY; CDR2 reads SVGAGI. CDR3 length: 14 amino acids. J lost 6 bases, V lost 4 bases, and 8 bases had no gene match. The chain's CDR3 is CASSSLAGHIEQYF. CDR3 nucleotides: TGTGCCAGCAGTTCTCTAGCGGGTCATATCGAGCAGTACTTC.

This clonotype was observed a handful of times. The chain combines TRBV29-1 with TRBJ2-5; D remains unclear. V gave up 2 bases and J gave up 5 bases, with 15 bases separating them. This CDR3 has 14 amino acids. Per germline, CDR1 SQVTM and CDR2 ANQGSEA. CDR3 nucleotide sequence: TGCAGCGTTGAATTTTACTCGATTGGGGAGACCCAGTACTTC. It codes for CSVEFYSIGETQYF.

The genes are TRBV5-1 and TRBJ2-4, with 11 bases lining up with TRBD1. Losses at the gene ends were 0 bases for V and 6 bases for J; bases not matched to a gene: 2. Germline lookup yields CDR1 SGHRS and CDR2 YFSETQ. CDR3 size: 15 residues. This CDR3 is CASSLGGTGGNIQYF. CDR3 DNA sequence: TGCGCCAGCAGCTTGGGTGGGACAGGGGGAAACATTCAGTACTTC.

This clonotype turned up a few times. The chain combines TRBV7-8 with TRBJ2-7; the match to TRBD2 covers 8 bases. This CDR3 comprises 14 residues. Trimming cost V 5 bases and J 1 base; bases outside gene matches: 4. Germline V lookup: CDR1 SGHVS, CDR2 FQNEAQ. The CDR3 is CASSRAGESYEQYF. CDR3 in DNA: TGTGCCAGCAGCCGAGCGGGAGAATCCTACGAGCAGTACTTC. The whole variable domain, filled in from reference TRBV7-8 and TRBJ2-7, reads GAGVSQSPRYKVAKRGQDVALRCDPISGHVSLFWYQQALGQGPEFLTYFQNEAQLDKSGLPSDRFFAERPEGSVSTLKIQRTQQEDSAVYLCASSRAGESYEQYFGPGTRLTVT.

The chain joins TRBV28 to TRBJ2-5; D assignment may be TRBD1 or TRBD2 (7 bases each). The length of the CDR3 is 16 residues. Between the trimmed V and J ends, which lost 8 bases and 0 bases, there was a span of 19 bases. The germline CDR1 and CDR2 sequences are MDHEN and SYDVKM. DNA of the CDR3: TGTGCCAGCCAGGGGGGGGCTAAGGGGTACCAAGAGACCCAGTACTTC. Its protein product is CASQGGAKGYQETQYF.

The chain uses TRBV29-1 and TRBJ2-5; 8 nucleotides line up with TRBD1. Trimming removed 7 bases from V and 3 bases from J; junction bases left unmatched: 10. In germline, CDR1 is SQVTM, CDR2 ANQGSEA. This CDR3 contains 14 residues. The CDR3 loop reads CSADRGLREETQYF. DNA for the CDR3: TGCAGCGCCGACAGGGGACTCAGGGAAGAGACCCAGTACTTC.

V gene TRBV11-2 combines with J gene TRBJ2-1; possible D gene TRBD1, 6 bases. V was shortened by 0 bases and J by 0 bases, with 12 bases between the two germline ends. Germline lookup yields CDR1 SGHAT and CDR2 FQNNGV. This CDR3 region has 17 residues. Written as DNA, the CDR3 is TGTGCCAGCAGCTTAGATGGAGCAGGGGTCTCCTACAATGAGCAGTTCTTC. Translated: CASSLDGAGVSYNEQFF. Drawing the rest from reference TRBV11-2 and TRBJ2-1, the complete variable domain is EAGVAQSPRYKIIEKRQSVAFWCNPISGHATLYWYQQILGQGPKLLIQFQNNGVVDDSQLPKDRFSAERLKGVDSTLKIQPAKLEDSAVYLCASSLDGAGVSYNEQFFGPGTRLTVL.